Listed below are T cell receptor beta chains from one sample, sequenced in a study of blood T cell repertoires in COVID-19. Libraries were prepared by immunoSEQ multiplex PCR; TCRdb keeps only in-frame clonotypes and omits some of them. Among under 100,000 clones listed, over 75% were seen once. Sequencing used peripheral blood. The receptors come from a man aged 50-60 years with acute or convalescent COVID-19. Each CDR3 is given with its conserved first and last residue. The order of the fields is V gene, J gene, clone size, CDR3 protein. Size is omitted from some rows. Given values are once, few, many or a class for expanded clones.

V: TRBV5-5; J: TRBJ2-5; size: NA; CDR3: CASSLPTSGQETQYF
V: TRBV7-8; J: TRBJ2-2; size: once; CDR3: CASSLVAEAGGELFF
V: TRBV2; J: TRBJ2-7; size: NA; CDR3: CASSETRPSGPAYEQYF
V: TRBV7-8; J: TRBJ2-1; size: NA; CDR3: CASSLRLAETYNEQFF
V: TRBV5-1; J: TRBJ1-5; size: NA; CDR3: CASSAETGSNQPQHF
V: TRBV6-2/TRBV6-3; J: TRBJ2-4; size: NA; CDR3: CASSFLSGSYIQYF
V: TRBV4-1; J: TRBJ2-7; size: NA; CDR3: CASSPIYVNTYEQYF
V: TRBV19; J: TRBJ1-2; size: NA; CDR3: CASSITGQGNYGYTF
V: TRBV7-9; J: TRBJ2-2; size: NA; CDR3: CASRTGEGENTGELFF
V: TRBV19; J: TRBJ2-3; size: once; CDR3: CASSLKRELADTQYF
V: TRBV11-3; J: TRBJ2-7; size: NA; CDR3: CASSSMDRGHPYEQYF
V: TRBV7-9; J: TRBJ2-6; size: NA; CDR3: CASTQWRAGANVLTF
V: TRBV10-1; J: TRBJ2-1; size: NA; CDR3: CASSPGLREQFF
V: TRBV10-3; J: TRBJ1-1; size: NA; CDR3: CAISEKGQNTEAFF
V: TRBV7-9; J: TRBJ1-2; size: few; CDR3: CASSSTDSWDYGYTF
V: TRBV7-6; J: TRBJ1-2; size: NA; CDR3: CASSLGPFNRGENYGYTF
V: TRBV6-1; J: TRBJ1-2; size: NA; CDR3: CASRTTGYGYTF
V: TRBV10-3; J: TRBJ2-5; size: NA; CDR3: CAISESVQALETQYF
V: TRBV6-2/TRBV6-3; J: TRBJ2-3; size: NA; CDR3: CASSYGQGTDTQYF
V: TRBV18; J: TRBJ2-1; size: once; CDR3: CASSPETSLTYNEQFF
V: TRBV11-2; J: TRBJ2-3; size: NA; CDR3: CASSHVSSASGTDTQYF
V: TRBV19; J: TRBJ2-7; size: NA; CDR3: CASSLDRGGVEQYF
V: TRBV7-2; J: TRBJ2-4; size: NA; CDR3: CASSRVGRGRDIQYF
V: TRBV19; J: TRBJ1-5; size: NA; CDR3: CASSIVRDSLQPQHF
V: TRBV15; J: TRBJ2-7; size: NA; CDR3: CATSRDRDYEQYF
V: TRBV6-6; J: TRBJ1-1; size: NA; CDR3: CASRNGPDQGGAFF
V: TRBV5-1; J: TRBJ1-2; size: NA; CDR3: CASSPGGQREFYGYTF
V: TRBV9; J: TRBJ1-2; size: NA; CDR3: CASAESWGDYGYTF
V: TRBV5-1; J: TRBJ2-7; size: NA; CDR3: CASSLENEQYF
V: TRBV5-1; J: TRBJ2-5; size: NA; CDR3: CASSLDSSGYLKETQYF
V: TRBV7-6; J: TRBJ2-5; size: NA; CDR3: CASSSDQGVGGETQYF
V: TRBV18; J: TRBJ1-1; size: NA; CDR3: CASSLQGRVDTEAFF
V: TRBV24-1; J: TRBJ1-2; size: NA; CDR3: CATSDLQDGYTF
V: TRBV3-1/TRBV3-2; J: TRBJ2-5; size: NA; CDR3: CASSQKTGRGEQETQYF
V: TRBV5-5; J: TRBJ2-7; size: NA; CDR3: CASSLGGSWEQYF
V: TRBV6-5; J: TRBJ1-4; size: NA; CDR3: CASSRSGYANEKLFF
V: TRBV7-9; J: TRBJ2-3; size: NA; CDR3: CASSRPGTSTDTQYF
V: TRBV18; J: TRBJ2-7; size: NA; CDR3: CASSPPGLAFYEQYF
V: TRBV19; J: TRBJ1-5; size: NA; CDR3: CASSGTGTGGSQPQHF
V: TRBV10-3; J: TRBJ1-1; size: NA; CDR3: CATTSRGTSESNAFF
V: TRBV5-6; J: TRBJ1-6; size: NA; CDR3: CASSLRTGYNSPLHF
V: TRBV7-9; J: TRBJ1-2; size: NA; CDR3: CASSADTPSGYTF
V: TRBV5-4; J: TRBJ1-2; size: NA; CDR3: CASSLYYRGEGYTF
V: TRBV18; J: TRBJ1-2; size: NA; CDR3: CASSLTRGQGNGYTF
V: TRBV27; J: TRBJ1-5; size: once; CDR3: CASSLAVNQPQHF
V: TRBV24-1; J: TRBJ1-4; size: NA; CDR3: CATSEGDSTTNEKLFF
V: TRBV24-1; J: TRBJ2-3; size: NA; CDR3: CATSDSGRGTDTQYF
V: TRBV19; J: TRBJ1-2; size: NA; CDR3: CASSIDRGQGSGYTF
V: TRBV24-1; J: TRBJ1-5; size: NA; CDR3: CATSDQGYYRPQHF
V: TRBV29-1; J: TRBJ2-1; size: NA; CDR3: CSPRLAGHNEQFF
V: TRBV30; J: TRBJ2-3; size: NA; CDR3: CAWSPGGSADTQYF
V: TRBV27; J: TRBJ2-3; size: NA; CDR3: CASSLGTAADTQYF